This T cell receptor beta chain comes out of a study of cytomegalovirus exposure and HLA in healthy donors. Study in general: Early release data held approximately 81 million unique TCRs from HLA-typed donors.

With 60 Vbeta and 13 Jbeta primers, the PCR was carried out. Assay: immunoSEQ multiplex PCR; the TCRdb copy retains only in-frame clones and omits some. Here the sample spans roughly 90,000 clones, 75% to 90% being singletons. The germline CDR1 and CDR2 sequences are SEHNR and FQNEAQ (reference sequence). With V trimmed by 4 bases and J by 3 bases, 4 bases remained unmatched. This CDR3 is 15 amino acids long. This receptor was identified in a young man in good health and CMV-seronegative. Sequenced input: PBMCs. This chain joins TRBV7-9 and TRBJ2-1, with 9 bases fitting TRBD2. The CDR3 protein is CASSSLTSGYNEQFF. The CDR3 DNA sequence: TGTGCCAGCAGCTCCTTGACTAGCGGCTACAATGAGCAGTTCTTC.